These 9 T cell receptor beta chains were sequenced from one sample in a study of control samples from healthy donors and cancer patients. Here immunoSEQ multiplex PCR was the method, and the copy in TCRdb shows in-frame clones only, minus some. The table shows roughly 54,000 clones, with around 95% occurring only once. Sequencing was carried out using blood. These receptors came from a woman aged 25 to 45 in good health.

The chain uses TRBV11-2 and TRBJ1-2, with D possibly matching TRBD1 (5 bases). CDR1 and CDR2 (germline): SGHAT, FQNNGV. V gave up 5 bases and J gave up 8 bases, with 15 bases separating them. The CDR3 spans 13 residues. The chain's CDR3 is CASSPGHAWGYTF. The CDR3 region has the DNA TGTGCCAGCAGCCCCGGACACGCGTGGGGCTACACCTTC.

The chain is built from TRBV11-2 and TRBJ2-3; TRBD1 is a possible D gene (6 bases). CDR1 SGHAT and CDR2 FQNNGV come from the germline V gene. The ends were cut back, 3 bases at V and 1 base at J, with 17 bases in the middle. The CDR3 is 17 amino acids. CDR3 sequence: CASSFGQQVVGTDTQYF. CDR3 DNA sequence: TGTGCCAGCAGCTTCGGACAGCAGGTAGTAGGCACAGATACGCAGTATTTT.

V is TRBV2 and J is TRBJ1-2; D perhaps matches TRBD1 (5 bases). The CDR3 spans 13 residues. Trimming left V 3 bases short and J 4 bases short, with 9 bases between. CDR1 and CDR2 (germline): SNHLY, FYNNEI. CDR3 protein: CASSEAGTYGYTF. CDR3 DNA: TGTGCCAGCAGTGAGGCAGGGACCTATGGCTACACCTTC.

CDR3 loop: CASSLRGSGTEAFF. In DNA form, the CDR3 reads TGTGCCAGCAGTCTTCGAGGGAGTGGGACTGAAGCTTTCTTT. The J gene is TRBJ1-1, the V gene TRBV27; no firm D call. Looked up from germline, CDR1 is MNHEY and CDR2 is SMNVEV (reference sequence). The CDR3 spans 14 residues. V lost 5 bases, J lost 5 bases, and 15 bases lay in between.

The chain combines TRBV27 with TRBJ2-7; 8 bases match TRBD1. Unmatched junction bases numbered 7, after V lost 5 bases and J lost 4 bases. Germline CDR1 reads MNHEY; CDR2 reads SMNVEV (reference sequence). This CDR3 has 14 amino acids. CDR3 DNA sequence: TGTGCCAGCAGTACGACAGGGGCGGGATACGAGCAGTACTTC. This sequence encodes CASSTTGAGYEQYF.

The chain recombines TRBV5-1 with TRBJ1-6; D gene uncertain. The germline V and J ends were trimmed by 0 bases and 4 bases, with 8 bases remaining between them. The germline CDR1 and CDR2 sequences are SGHRS and YFSETQ. The CDR3 is made up of 15 amino acids. As DNA, the CDR3 is TGCGCCAGCAGCTTGGAGTGGGATTATAATTCACCCCTCCACTTT. Translated, it gives CASSLEWDYNSPLHF.

This sequence joins TRBV30 and TRBJ2-3; D not certain. V shed 3 bases and J shed 2 bases, with 9 bases lying between them. Germline V gene data show CDR1 as GTSNPN and CDR2 as SVGIG (reference sequence). The CDR3 spans 13 residues. CDR3 residues: CAWRTIPTDTQYF. CDR3 DNA: TGTGCCTGGAGAACGATCCCCACAGATACGCAGTATTTT. Full variable domain (missing parts from reference TRBV30 and TRBJ2-3): SQTIHQWPATLVQPVGSPLSLECTVEGTSNPNLYWYRQAAGRGLQLLFYSVGIGQISSEVPQNLSASRPQDRQFILSSKKLLLSDSGFYLCAWRTIPTDTQYFGPGTRLTVL.

V is TRBV5-1 and J is TRBJ2-5; 7 nucleotides agree with TRBD1. The CDR3 spans 14 residues. Germline V CDR1 and CDR2: SGHRS, YFSETQ. The ends lost 4 bases at V and 3 bases at J; junction bases unmatched: 6. CDR3 bases: TGCGCCAGCAGCGCGTGGACAGGAAAAGAGACCCAGTACTTC. Protein product: CASSAWTGKETQYF. The whole variable domain, filled in from reference TRBV5-1 and TRBJ2-5, reads KAGVTQTPRYLIKTRGQQVTLSCSPISGHRSVSWYQQTPGQGLQFLFEYFSETQRNKGNFPGRFSGRQFSNSRSEMNVSTLELGDSALYLCASSAWTGKETQYFGPGTRLLVL.

The genes are TRBV19 and TRBJ2-7; 8 bases match TRBD2. The CDR3 is 14 amino acids. The germline V gene encodes CDR1 LNHDA and CDR2 SQIVND (reference sequence). Losses at the gene ends were 4 bases for V and 0 bases for J; bases not matched to a gene: 2. The CDR3 DNA sequence: TGTGCCAGTAGTACGGGGGGGCCCTCCTACGAGCAGTACTTC. Translated, it gives CASSTGGPSYEQYF.